Sequencing of this T cell receptor beta chain was carried out in a study of T cell changes during pregnancy in multiple sclerosis. Clones were read by immunoSEQ multiplex PCR, and TCRdb kept only the in-frame ones, dropping some. The table has some 41,000 clones, roughly nine tenths seen once. This CDR3 region has 14 residues. V was pared by 5 bases and J by 2 bases, with 3 bases of the junction left unmatched. Germline CDR1 reads LNHNV; CDR2 reads YYDKDF (reference sequence). The source of this sequence is a female donor with multiple sclerosis, enrolled in a pregnancy study. The starting material was CD4+ T cells from peripheral blood mononuclear cells, obtained in the first trimester of pregnancy. The chain recombines TRBV15 with TRBJ1-2; 9 nucleotides match TRBD1. Here the CDR3 reads CATSGGTGNYGYTF. CDR3 nucleotide sequence: TGTGCCACCAGCGGAGGGACAGGGAACTATGGCTACACCTTC.